One sample yielded the 6 T cell receptor beta chains listed below, sequenced in a study of PD-1 blockade in classical Hodgkin lymphoma. Following autologous stem cell transplantation, relapse occurred in every patient, and exposure to brentuximab vedotin varied. Produced via immunoSEQ multiplex PCR; TCRdb's table is partial and in-frame only. There are nearly 55,000 clones in the sample; roughly 80% occur only once, and 16% lies in the top ten. Sequencing was performed on peripheral blood mononuclear cells (PBMCs), taken at baseline. These receptor sequences come from a human donor with classical Hodgkin lymphoma.

This chain joins TRBV6-6 and TRBJ2-7; possible D gene TRBD1, 5 bases. V was pared by 0 bases and J by 5 bases, with 8 bases between. This CDR3 comprises 13 residues. Germline CDR1 and CDR2: MNHNY and SVGAGI (reference sequence). CDR3 bases: TGTGCCAGCAGTTACTCGGAAGGGGACGAGCAGTACGTC. Protein: CASSYSEGDEQYV.

This clone was seen once. The junction does not match germline at one end; this may be a read error. This sequence joins TRBV7-7 and TRBJ2-1; TRBD1 agrees at 10 bases. The CDR3 contains 14 residues. Germline CDR1 and CDR2: SSHAT and FNYEAQ (reference sequence). CDR3 protein: CASSLGTGDNEQFF. The DNA for the CDR3 is TGTGCTAGCAGCCTCGGGACAGGGGACAATGAGCAGTTCTTC.

The J gene is TRBJ2-7, the V gene TRBV10-3; the D gene is possibly TRBD2 (5 bases). V was clipped by 5 bases and J by 2 bases, with 13 bases between them. Germline lookup yields CDR1 ENHRY and CDR2 SYGVKD. This CDR3 is 14 amino acids long. The CDR3 here is CAISSGSPTYEQYF. The DNA of the CDR3 is TGTGCCATCAGTTCGGGGTCCCCTACCTACGAGCAGTACTTC.

This rearrangement joins TRBV7-2 to TRBJ1-1; the D gene is possibly TRBD1 (5 bases). In germline, CDR1 is SGHTA, CDR2 FQGNSA. This CDR3 contains 14 residues. V lost 2 bases, J lost 2 bases, and 9 bases lay in between. DNA for the CDR3: TGTGCCAGCAGCTTATTGGGGCTTAACACTGAAGCTTTCTTT. This gives the protein CASSLLGLNTEAFF.

The V call is TRBV30, the J call TRBJ1-5, with 8 positions matching TRBD1. Germline V lookup: CDR1 GTSNPN, CDR2 SVGIG (reference sequence). Unmatched junction bases numbered 5, after V lost 2 bases and J lost 5 bases. The CDR3 covers 14 residues. CDR3 nucleotides: TGTGCCTGGAGTCGGACAGGGATCGATCAGCCCCAGCATTTT. This gives the protein CAWSRTGIDQPQHF.

This chain connects TRBV30 to TRBJ2-6, with D perhaps TRBD2 (5 bases). Germline V gene data show CDR1 as GTSNPN and CDR2 as SVGIG (reference sequence). The V gene lost 3 bases and the J gene lost 2 bases, with 17 bases spanning the gap. The CDR3 has 17 residues. Written as DNA, the CDR3 is TGTGCCTGGAGCCCCCAAGGGTGGACTGCTGGGGCCAACGTCCTGACTTTC. It is translated as CAWSPQGWTAGANVLTF.